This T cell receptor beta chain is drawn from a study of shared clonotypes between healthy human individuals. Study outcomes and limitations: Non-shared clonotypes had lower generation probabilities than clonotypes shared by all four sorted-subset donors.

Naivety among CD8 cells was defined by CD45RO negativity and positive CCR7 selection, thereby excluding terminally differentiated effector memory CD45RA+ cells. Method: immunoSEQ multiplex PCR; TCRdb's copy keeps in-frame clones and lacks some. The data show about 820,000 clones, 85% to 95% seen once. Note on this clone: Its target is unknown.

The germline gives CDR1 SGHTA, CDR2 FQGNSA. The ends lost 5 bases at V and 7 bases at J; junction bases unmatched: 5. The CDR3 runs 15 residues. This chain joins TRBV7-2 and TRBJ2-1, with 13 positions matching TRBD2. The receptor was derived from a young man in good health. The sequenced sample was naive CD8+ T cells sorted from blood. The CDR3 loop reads CASSPGLAGVNEQFF. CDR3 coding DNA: TGTGCCAGCAGCCCCGGACTAGCGGGAGTAAATGAGCAGTTCTTC.